A single sample gave rise to the 5 T cell receptor beta chains below, sequenced in a study of human T cells and chemical hapten exposure (TCRdb year 2021). Libraries were prepared through RACE. The sequencer was a NextSeq 500. TCRdb reran the public reads through fastp at Q25 and MiXCR, keeping productive beta chains. When rows share a CDR3 protein, they turn into one entry using the most common DNA and genes. This sample lists some 81,000 distinct CDR3 sequences; more than 9% were detected once. More than 1.5% of the sample goes to the ten largest clones. Read against the paper, the sample's time point label means: patch test 2, 6 weeks after DPC sensitization. The meaning of the sample's treatment or condition label: therapeutic diphenylcyclopropenone sensitization with weekly scalp DPC. The sequences come from whole blood, collected in connection with sensitization to the hapten diphenylcyclopropenone (DPC). These TCRs come from a man younger than 35 with alopecia areata. Some clones in this sample may be carry-over from other donors' samples.

The V call is TRBV27, the J call TRBJ2-7; D uncertain. The CDR3 consists of 14 residues. Deletions cut 0 bases from V and 2 bases from J, with 8 bases between. Germline V gene lookup returns CDR1 MNHEY and CDR2 SMNVEV (reference sequence). As DNA, the CDR3 is TGTGCCAGCAGTTTATCCCCAGGTGCCTACGAGCAGTACTTC. Its protein is CASSLSPGAYEQYF.

This rearrangement joins TRBV7-3 to TRBJ2-1; D remains unclear. This CDR3 comprises 15 residues. The ends were cut back, 3 bases at V and 6 bases at J, with 15 bases in the middle. CDR1 SGHTA and CDR2 FQGTGA come from the germline V gene. The CDR3 DNA reads as TGTGCCAGCAGCTTCGGAACCCGGTTCGGCAATGAGCAGTTCTTC. Translated, it gives CASSFGTRFGNEQFF.

This clonotype has more than one count but fewer than ten. This chain uses TRBV12-3 or TRBV12-4 with TRBJ1-2; 8 bases align to TRBD1. The CDR3 is made up of 13 amino acids. The ends lost 4 bases at V and 7 bases at J; junction bases unmatched: 5. The CDR3, as DNA: TGTGCCAGCAGTTCCCGACAGGGGCCTGGCTACACCTTC. This sequence encodes CASSSRQGPGYTF.

The chain is built from TRBV20-1 and TRBJ2-1; 8 positions match TRBD2. Germline V gives CDR1 DFQATT, CDR2 SNEGSKA (reference sequence). The CDR3 is made up of 16 amino acids. V trimming: 0 bases; J trimming: 4 bases; junction bases outside the gene matches: 8. The DNA of the CDR3 is TGCAGTGCTAGAGATCCCGGGGGGGCGACTTACAATGAGCAGTTCTTC. Translated: CSARDPGGATYNEQFF.

In this sample, this clonotype turned up many times. The J gene is TRBJ1-1, the V gene TRBV19; D not resolved. The CDR3 runs 16 residues. From germline, CDR1 is LNHDA and CDR2 SQIVND (reference sequence). The V end lost 5 bases, the J end lost 0 bases, and 16 bases lay between the germline ends. The DNA for the CDR3 is TGTGCCAGTAGTCCCCTCGGGCGCAGCATGAACACTGAAGCTTTCTTT. This encodes CASSPLGRSMNTEAFF. The entire variable domain, with the rest obtained from reference TRBV19 and TRBJ1-1, is as follows: DGGITQSPKYLFRKEGQNVTLSCEQNLNHDAMYWYRQDPGQGLRLIYYSQIVNDFQKGDIAEGYSVSREKKESFPLTVTSAQKNPTAFYLCASSPLGRSMNTEAFFGQGTRLTVV.